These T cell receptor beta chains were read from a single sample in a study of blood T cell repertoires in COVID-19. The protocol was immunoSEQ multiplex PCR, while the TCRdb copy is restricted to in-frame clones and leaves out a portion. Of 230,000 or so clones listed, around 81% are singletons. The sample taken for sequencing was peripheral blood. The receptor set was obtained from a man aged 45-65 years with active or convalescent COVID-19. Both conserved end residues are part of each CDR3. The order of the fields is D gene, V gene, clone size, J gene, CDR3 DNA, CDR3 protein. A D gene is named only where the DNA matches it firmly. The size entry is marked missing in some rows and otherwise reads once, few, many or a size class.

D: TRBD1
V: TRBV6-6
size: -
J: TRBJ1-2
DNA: TGTGCCAGCAGTCCAGACAGGGCGATGTGGGGAACTAGCTATGGCTACACCTTC
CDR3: CASSPDRAMWGTSYGYTF

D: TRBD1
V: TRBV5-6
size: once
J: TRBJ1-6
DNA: TGTGCCAGCAGCGCAGGGGACAGCTCCTATAATTCACCCCTCCACTTT
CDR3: CASSAGDSSYNSPLHF

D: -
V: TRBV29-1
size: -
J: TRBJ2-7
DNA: TGCAGCGTTTCCAGGGTGCACGAGCAGTACTTC
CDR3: CSVSRVHEQYF

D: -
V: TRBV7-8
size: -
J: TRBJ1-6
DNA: TGTGCCAGCAGCTTCACTCAGGACAGCTCCTATAATTCACCCCTCCACTTT
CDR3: CASSFTQDSSYNSPLHF

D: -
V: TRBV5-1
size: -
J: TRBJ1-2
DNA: TGCGCCAGCAGCTTGGAGCCGAGGGATTATGGCTACACCTTC
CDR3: CASSLEPRDYGYTF

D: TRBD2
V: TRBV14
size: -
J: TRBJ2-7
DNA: TGTGCCAGCAGCAGGACTAGCGGACGAGGCTCCTACGAGCAGTACTTC
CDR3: CASSRTSGRGSYEQYF

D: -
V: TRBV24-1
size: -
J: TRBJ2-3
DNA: TGTGCCACCAGTGACGTGAGACTTCTCACAGATACGCAGTATTTT
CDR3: CATSDVRLLTDTQYF

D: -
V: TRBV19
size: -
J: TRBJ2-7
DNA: TGTGCCAGTAGTAACCAGGGGGGCTACGAGCAGTACTTC
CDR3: CASSNQGGYEQYF

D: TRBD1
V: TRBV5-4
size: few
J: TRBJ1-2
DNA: TGTGCCAGCAGCTTGTCCTGGGACAGGAATGGCTACACCTTC
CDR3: CASSLSWDRNGYTF

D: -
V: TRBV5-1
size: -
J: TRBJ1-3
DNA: TGCGCCAGCAGCGTGGACAGTCCCTCTGGAAACACCATATATTTT
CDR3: CASSVDSPSGNTIYF

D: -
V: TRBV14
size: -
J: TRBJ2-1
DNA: TGTGCCAGCAGCCAAGATCCACCGGGGGTGGCGGAGCAGTTCTTC
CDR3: CASSQDPPGVAEQFF

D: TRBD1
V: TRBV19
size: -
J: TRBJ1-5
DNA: TGTGCCAGTAGTGGAGGGCAGGGGGTGAATCAGCCCCAGCATTTT
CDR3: CASSGGQGVNQPQHF

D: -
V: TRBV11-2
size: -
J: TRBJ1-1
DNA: TGTGCCAGCAGCCGCCGGAGCGGAGTTGGGACTGAAGCTTTCTTT
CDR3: CASSRRSGVGTEAFF

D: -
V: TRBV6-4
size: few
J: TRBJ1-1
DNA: TGTGCCAGCAGTGACGGGAGATCTAACACTGAAGCTTTCTTT
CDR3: CASSDGRSNTEAFF

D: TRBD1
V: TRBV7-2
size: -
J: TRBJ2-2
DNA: TGTGCCAGCAGCTTAAGGCAGGGGGCCGCCGGGGAGCTGTTTTTT
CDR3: CASSLRQGAAGELFF

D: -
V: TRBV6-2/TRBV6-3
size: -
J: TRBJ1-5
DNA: TGTGCCAGCAGTTACCGCGGGGCAAATCAGCCCCAGCATTTT
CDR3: CASSYRGANQPQHF

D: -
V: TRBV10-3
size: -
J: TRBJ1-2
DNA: TGTGCCATCAGTGAGACCCCCGGGGTTACTTATGGCTACACCTTC
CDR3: CAISETPGVTYGYTF

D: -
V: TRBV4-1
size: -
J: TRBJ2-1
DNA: TGCGCCAGCAGAACCTTAGGGACTTTCTTCAATGAGCAGTTCTTC
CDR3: CASRTLGTFFNEQFF

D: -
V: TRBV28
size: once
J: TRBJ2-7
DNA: TGTGCCAGCAGTTTCCACCCCTCAACCGGACAGTTCTACGAGCAGTACTTC
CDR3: CASSFHPSTGQFYEQYF

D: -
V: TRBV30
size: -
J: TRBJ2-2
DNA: TGTGCCTGGAGGCCTTGGCGGGGCTCGAACACCGGGGAGCTGTTTTTT
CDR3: CAWRPWRGSNTGELFF

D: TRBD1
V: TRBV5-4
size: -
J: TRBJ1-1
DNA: TGTGCCAGCAGCCGTGGACGTCAGGGGGGCTCTGAAGCTTTCTTT
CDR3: CASSRGRQGGSEAFF

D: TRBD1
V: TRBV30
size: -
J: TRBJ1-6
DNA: TGTGCCTGGGGATCGACAGGGAATTCACCCCTCCACTTT
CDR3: CAWGSTGNSPLHF

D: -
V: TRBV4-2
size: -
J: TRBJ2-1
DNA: TGTGCCAGCAGCCAACGGACAGCGAGAAATGAGCAGTTCTTC
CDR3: CASSQRTARNEQFF

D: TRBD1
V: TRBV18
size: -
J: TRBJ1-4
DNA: TGTGCCAGCTCTCAAAACAGGGGGCCAAGTGAAAAACTGTTTTTT
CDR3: CASSQNRGPSEKLFF

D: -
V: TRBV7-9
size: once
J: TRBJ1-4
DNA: TGTGCCAGCAGCTCCACATCAGCAACTAATGAAAAACTGTTTTTT
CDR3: CASSSTSATNEKLFF

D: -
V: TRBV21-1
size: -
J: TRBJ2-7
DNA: TGTGCCAGCAGGAAACGGGGGGGCGCGTACGAGCAGTACTTC
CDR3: CASRKRGGAYEQYF

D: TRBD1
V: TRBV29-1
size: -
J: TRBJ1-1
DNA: TGCAGCGGGGCGACAGGGGTTGGCACTGAAGCTTTCTTT
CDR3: CSGATGVGTEAFF

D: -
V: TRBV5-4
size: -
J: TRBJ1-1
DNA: TGTGCCAGCAGCTTGAGTGGGACAGAAGCTTTCTTT
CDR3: CASSLSGTEAFF

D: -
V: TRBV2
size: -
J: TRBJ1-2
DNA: TGTGCCAGCACCCGGGACACCCAGCACTATGGCTACACCTTC
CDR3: CASTRDTQHYGYTF

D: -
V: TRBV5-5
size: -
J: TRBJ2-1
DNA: TGTGCCAGCAGCTTGGCGGAGATACCGAGCTCCTACAATGAGCAGTTCTTC
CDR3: CASSLAEIPSSYNEQFF

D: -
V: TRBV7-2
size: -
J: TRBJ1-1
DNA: TGTGCCAGCAGTCCCCCGGGGGGGCTCGGCACTGAAGCTTTCTTT
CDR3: CASSPPGGLGTEAFF

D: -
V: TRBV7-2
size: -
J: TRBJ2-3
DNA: TGTGCCAGCAGCCCAGGTGGAGATACGCAGTATTTT
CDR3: CASSPGGDTQYF

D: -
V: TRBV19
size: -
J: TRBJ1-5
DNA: TGTGCCAGTAGTATACGGAATCAGCCCCAGCATTTT
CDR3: CASSIRNQPQHF

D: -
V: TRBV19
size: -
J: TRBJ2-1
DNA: TGTGCCAGTAGTATAGCTCAGGTTAATGAGCAGTTCTTC
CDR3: CASSIAQVNEQFF